This TCR beta chain originates from a study of cytomegalovirus exposure and HLA in healthy donors. Trimming removed 3 bases at V and 4 bases at J, with 17 bases between. Germline V CDR1 and CDR2: KGHSH, LQKENI. The CDR3 is 16 residues long. Study conclusions and caveats: Altogether, about 160 TCR beta chains were recorded as cytomegalovirus-associated. When the data were analyzed later, several of the most significant clusters appeared to be linked to common viral pathogens. Fewer N-insertions (relative to the approximately 670-donor mean) were reportedly seen in an Asian-associated ancestry cluster in a later analysis.

Turning to this clone: Its antigen is not identified.

In the PCR, 60 Vbeta and 13 Jbeta primers were used. The data were produced by immunoSEQ multiplex PCR, yet TCRdb's version contains in-frame clones alone and is incomplete. The table has over 150,000 clones, over 70% seen once; the top ten hold 8% to 10%. This clonotype was sampled from a young man in good health and CMV-seropositive. The chain employs TRBV18 and TRBJ2-3; D is perhaps TRBD2 (6 bases). Material: PBMCs. The chain's CDR3 is CASSPLSREESDTQYF. CDR3 DNA sequence: TGTGCCAGCTCACCCCTTAGCAGGGAGGAGTCAGATACGCAGTATTTT.